Below, 23 T cell receptor beta chains from the same sample are listed, as sequenced in a study of T cell responses to AZD1222 COVID-19 vaccine. Repertoires were generated with immunoSEQ multiplex PCR, while TCRdb's copy carries only in-frame clones and drops some. The sample holds some 130,000 clones, roughly 91% seen once. The sequences come from peripheral blood, collected 28 days after the second AZD1222 dose. These receptors were taken from an adult who received the AZD1222 COVID-19 vaccine.

The V and J genes are TRBV4-1 and TRBJ1-5; D is ambiguous. Deletions cut 0 bases from V and 7 bases from J, with 7 bases between. Germline V gives CDR1 MGHRA, CDR2 YSYEKL. This CDR3 has 13 residues. The CDR3 DNA sequence: TGCGCCAGCAGCCAAGATGTCATCCAGCCCCAGCATTTT. Amino acid sequence: CASSQDVIQPQHF.

V is TRBV27 and J is TRBJ2-2; D ambiguous. The CDR3 runs 14 residues. V was clipped by 3 bases and J by 2 bases, with 7 bases between them. Germline V CDR1 and CDR2: MNHEY, SMNVEV (reference sequence). The CDR3 region has the DNA TGTGCCAGCAGTTTCCGGGCAAACACCGGGGAGCTGTTTTTT. This codes for CASSFRANTGELFF.

This clone appeared a single time. The chain's CDR3 is CASSESGIQPQHF. CDR3 sequence (DNA): TGCGCCAGCAGTGAGTCGGGTATCCAGCCCCAGCATTTT. The V call is TRBV10-2, the J call TRBJ1-5; D is ambiguous. Germline values: CDR1 WSHSY, CDR2 SAAADI. The CDR3 runs to 13 residues. The germline V and J ends were trimmed by 0 bases and 7 bases, with 7 bases remaining between them.

The rearrangement joins TRBV30 to TRBJ1-5; D is undetermined. Germline V CDR1 and CDR2: GTSNPN, SVGIG (reference sequence). V shed 1 base and J shed 5 bases, with 9 bases lying between them. This CDR3 is 13 amino acids long. The CDR3 sequence: CAWSGQGDQPQHF. In nucleotides, the CDR3 is TGTGCCTGGAGTGGACAAGGCGATCAGCCCCAGCATTTT.

The gene calls are TRBV7-8 and TRBJ1-1; D is ambiguous. The germline V gene encodes CDR1 SGHVS and CDR2 FQNEAQ. This CDR3 has 13 residues. The V gene lost 5 bases and the J gene lost 0 bases, with 7 bases spanning the gap. The DNA of the CDR3 is TGTGCCAGCAGCCCCCGCCTGAACACTGAAGCTTTCTTT. Translated: CASSPRLNTEAFF. The whole variable domain, remainder taken from reference TRBV7-8 and TRBJ1-1, is GAGVSQSPRYKVAKRGQDVALRCDPISGHVSLFWYQQALGQGPEFLTYFQNEAQLDKSGLPSDRFFAERPEGSVSTLKIQRTQQEDSAVYLCASSPRLNTEAFFGQGTRLTVV.

The V call is TRBV24-1, the J call TRBJ2-3, with D perhaps matching TRBD1 or TRBD2 (5 bases each). The germline V gene has CDR1 KGHDR and CDR2 SFDVKD. The V end was cut by 2 bases, the J end by 1 base, with 9 bases between. The CDR3 extends over 15 amino acids. In DNA, the CDR3 is TGTGCCACCAGTGATTCTGGGGACCGCACAGATACGCAGTATTTT. Amino acids: CATSDSGDRTDTQYF.

V and J are TRBV6-5 and TRBJ2-3, with D possibly being TRBD2 (7 bases). CDR3 length equals 13 residues. Trimming stripped 11 bases from V and 4 bases from J, with 16 bases between. Germline-derived CDR1 and CDR2 are MNHEY and SVGAGI. CDR3 region: CAAEGGRPDTQYF. The CDR3 DNA sequence: TGTGCCGCGGAGGGGGGGCGCCCAGATACGCAGTATTTT.

The gene calls are TRBV30 and TRBJ1-1; 9 bases align to TRBD1. CDR3 size: 19 residues. The ends lost 7 bases at V and 3 bases at J; junction bases unmatched: 24. CDR1 is GTSNPN, CDR2 SVGIG, per germline (reference sequence). CDR3: CALITLGRRPTGGHTEAFF. CDR3 nucleotides: TGTGCCTTAATAACTCTGGGCAGGCGTCCAACAGGGGGCCACACTGAAGCTTTCTTT. The full variable domain, in which reference TRBV30 and TRBJ1-1 provide the parts outside the CDR3, is SQTIHQWPATLVQPVGSPLSLECTVEGTSNPNLYWYRQAAGRGLQLLFYSVGIGQISSEVPQNLSASRPQDRQFILSSKKLLLSDSGFYLCALITLGRRPTGGHTEAFFGQGTRLTVV.

The chain carries TRBV7-8 and TRBJ1-2; 9 nucleotides align to TRBD1. V lost 2 bases to trimming and J lost 1 base; unmatched junction nucleotides: 2. The V gene's germline CDR1 is SGHVS and CDR2 FQNEAQ. The CDR3 totals 15 residues. The CDR3 nucleotides read TGTGCCAGCAGCTTAATGGGACAGGGTAACTATGGCTACACCTTC. This gives the protein CASSLMGQGNYGYTF.

The rearrangement uses TRBV12-3 or TRBV12-4 and TRBJ1-2; a weak D match, TRBD1 (6 bases). The CDR3 length is 12 residues. V was trimmed by 5 bases and J by 8 bases, leaving 12 bases between them. CDR3 sequence (DNA): TGTGCCAGCAGTCAAGGGGGAAACGGCTACACCTTC. Translated: CASSQGGNGYTF.

J is TRBJ2-7 and V is TRBV11-2; no clear D. CDR3 size: 13 residues. Per germline, CDR1 SGHAT and CDR2 FQNNGV. V lost 0 bases and J 2 bases, leaving 5 bases between the germline ends. In DNA form, the CDR3 reads TGTGCCAGCAGCTTAGATAACACCTACGAGCAGTACTTC. Translated: CASSLDNTYEQYF.

V gene TRBV15 combines with J gene TRBJ1-3; 8 nucleotides align to TRBD1. The length of the CDR3 is 16 residues. Germline assignment: CDR1 LNHNV and CDR2 YYDKDF (reference sequence). V shed 3 bases, J shed 3 bases, and the junction held 7 bases outside the gene matches. The CDR3 here is CATSRARGLSGNTIYF. The CDR3 region has the DNA TGTGCCACCAGCAGGGCCAGGGGGCTGAGTGGAAACACCATATATTTT.

This sequence joins TRBV21-1 and TRBJ1-5; TRBD1, the table's D call, was not compared with the DNA. TRBV21-1 is classified as a pseudogene. This CDR3 is built from 13 residues. The CDR3 bases are TGTGCCAGCAGCATCGGACAGGGAGGCTCCCAGCATTTT. This codes for CASSIGQGGSQHF.

This chain connects TRBV3-1 (or the pseudogene TRBV3-2) to TRBJ2-7; D not certain. There are 14 residues in the CDR3. With 0 bases removed from V and 3 bases from J, the gap between germline ends came to 9 bases. The germline V gene has CDR1 LGHDT and CDR2 YNNKEL (reference sequence). CDR3 amino acids: CASSQDPGSYEQYF. CDR3 in DNA: TGTGCCAGCAGCCAAGACCCGGGTAGCTACGAGCAGTACTTC.

This chain links TRBV27 with TRBJ1-5, with D possibly being TRBD1 (5 bases). V was clipped by 6 bases and J by 4 bases, with 16 bases between them. The CDR3 is made up of 15 amino acids. Germline V gives CDR1 MNHEY, CDR2 SMNVEV (reference sequence). For the CDR3, the DNA is TGTGCCAGCAGGGCCATGGGACTGCTTAATCAGCCCCAGCATTTT. Encoded protein: CASRAMGLLNQPQHF.

The chain carries TRBV5-8 and TRBJ2-7, with 9 bases fitting TRBD1. V shed 0 bases and J 3 bases; nucleotides not matched to a gene: 7. The CDR3 consists of 16 residues. Germline CDR1 reads SGHTS; CDR2 reads YDEGEE. The CDR3 protein is CASSLDRGQGFYEQYF. The DNA for the CDR3 is TGTGCCAGCAGCTTGGATCGGGGACAGGGATTCTACGAGCAGTACTTC.

The rearrangement links TRBV3-1 (or the pseudogene TRBV3-2) to TRBJ2-3; tentative D call: TRBD1 (6 bases). Germline values: CDR1 LGHDT, CDR2 YNNKEL (reference sequence). The ends were cut back, 5 bases at V and 7 bases at J, with 13 bases in the middle. The CDR3 spans 13 residues. Here the CDR3 DNA reads TGTGCCAGCAGCTACGGGACACGGAATACGCAGTATTTT. Its protein product is CASSYGTRNTQYF.

V and J are TRBV10-3 and TRBJ1-6; 10 bases line up with TRBD1. Germline CDR1 ENHRY, CDR2 SYGVKD. With V trimmed by 0 bases and J by 9 bases, 2 bases remained unmatched. This CDR3 contains 15 residues. CDR3 amino acids: CAISESDRGISPLHF. The CDR3 bases are TGTGCCATCAGTGAGTCGGACAGGGGGATTTCACCCCTCCACTTT.

The chain uses TRBV6-5 and TRBJ2-7, with 8 bases identical to TRBD1. The CDR3 contains 15 residues. J gave up 4 bases and V 6 bases, and 11 bases lay outside the gene matches. CDR1 and CDR2 from the germline V gene are MNHEY and SVGAGI. CDR3 nucleotides: TGTGCCAGCAGCGCCCTTCCGGGACAGGAATACGAGCAGTACTTC. This translates into CASSALPGQEYEQYF.

The chain is built from TRBV6-1 and TRBJ2-7; D possibly uses TRBD1 or TRBD2 (5 bases each). The V gene lost 4 bases and the J gene lost 2 bases, with 21 bases spanning the gap. Germline CDR1 MNHNS, CDR2 SASEGT. This CDR3 is 17 amino acids long. Written as DNA, the CDR3 is TGTGCCAGCAGTGCCTTACTGCAGTGGGGGTCCACCTACGAGCAGTACTTC. It translates to CASSALLQWGSTYEQYF.

The rearrangement links TRBV20-1 to TRBJ1-4; 7 bases fit TRBD1. In germline, CDR1 is DFQATT, CDR2 SNEGSKA (reference sequence). The CDR3 spans 18 residues. V was clipped by 3 bases and J by 0 bases; unmatched bases: 13. The CDR3 is CSASGVTGRKATNEKLFF. The CDR3 DNA sequence: TGCAGTGCTAGTGGGGTGACAGGGAGGAAGGCAACTAATGAAAAACTGTTTTTT.

The chain recombines TRBV6-5 with TRBJ2-7; D unresolved. The germline gives CDR1 MNHEY, CDR2 SVGAGI. This CDR3 has 13 amino acids. Deletions cut 2 bases from V and 5 bases from J, with 10 bases between. The DNA for the CDR3 is TGTGCCAGCAGTTACGGTACAGTTAACGAGCAGTACTTC. It yields the protein CASSYGTVNEQYF.

The J gene is TRBJ1-2, the V gene TRBV4-1; no clear D gene. The CDR3 runs 14 residues. Trimming took off 2 bases at V and 4 bases at J, with 11 bases between the two ends. Germline values: CDR1 MGHRA, CDR2 YSYEKL. CDR3 nucleotides: TGCGCCAGCAGCCAAATTGGTGGAATCTATGGCTACACCTTC. Protein: CASSQIGGIYGYTF.